The rows below give T cell receptor beta chains drawn from one sample of a study of T cell changes during pregnancy in multiple sclerosis. Here immunoSEQ multiplex PCR was the method, and the copy in TCRdb shows in-frame clones only, minus some. Of just over 35,000 clones in the sample, roughly 89% were seen once. The sequenced sample was CD4+ T cells from peripheral blood mononuclear cells, obtained after pregnancy. The receptors shown here come from a female donor in good health, enrolled as a control in a pregnancy study. Each CDR3 is given with its conserved first and last residue. The order of the fields is CDR3 DNA, CDR3 protein, J gene, V gene, clone size, D gene. D genes are given only for firm matches. Expanded clones are given a class, and other clones once, few, many or no size at all.

CDR3nt: TGCGCCAGCAGCCAAGACTTTTCAGTAGGCGGGGGGGCATTTTACAATGAGCAGTTCTTC
CDR3aa: CASSQDFSVGGGAFYNEQFF
j_gene: TRBJ2-1
v_gene: TRBV4-3
abundance: NA
d_gene: TRBD2

CDR3nt: TGTGCCAGCAGACTGGGACAGATCTCTGGAAACACCATATATTTT
CDR3aa: CASRLGQISGNTIYF
j_gene: TRBJ1-3
v_gene: TRBV6-5
abundance: once
d_gene: TRBD1

CDR3nt: TGTGCCAGCAGCTTACCACAGGCTGGGGCCAACGTCCTGACTTTC
CDR3aa: CASSLPQAGANVLTF
j_gene: TRBJ2-6
v_gene: TRBV7-3
abundance: NA
d_gene: NA

CDR3nt: TGTGCAAGTCGCTTACCCGTTGGGGAGGGCGTTTATAGCAATCAGCCCCAGCATTTT
CDR3aa: CASRLPVGEGVYSNQPQHF
j_gene: TRBJ1-5
v_gene: TRBV12-2
abundance: NA
d_gene: NA

CDR3nt: TGTGCCAGCAGTGACGTGACTAGGTCCGGGGAGCTGTTTTTT
CDR3aa: CASSDVTRSGELFF
j_gene: TRBJ2-2
v_gene: TRBV6-1
abundance: NA
d_gene: NA

CDR3nt: TGTGCCAGCAGGGACAGGGTAGAAGATACGCAGTATTTT
CDR3aa: CASRDRVEDTQYF
j_gene: TRBJ2-3
v_gene: TRBV6-5
abundance: NA
d_gene: TRBD1

CDR3nt: TGTGCCGCATACAGGAGTAATTCACCCCTCCACTTT
CDR3aa: CAAYRSNSPLHF
j_gene: TRBJ1-6
v_gene: TRBV5-6
abundance: NA
d_gene: NA

CDR3nt: TGTGCCAGCAGGGTCGGCGGGAGCACAGATACGCAGTATTTT
CDR3aa: CASRVGGSTDTQYF
j_gene: TRBJ2-3
v_gene: TRBV2
abundance: NA
d_gene: NA

CDR3nt: TGTGCCAGCAGTGGTCGGGACAGGGGCACCGGGGAGCTGTTTTTT
CDR3aa: CASSGRDRGTGELFF
j_gene: TRBJ2-2
v_gene: TRBV6-5
abundance: NA
d_gene: TRBD1

CDR3nt: TGCAGCGTCCGAGCCGGGACAGACCCAAATTCACCCCTCCACTTT
CDR3aa: CSVRAGTDPNSPLHF
j_gene: TRBJ1-6
v_gene: TRBV29-1
abundance: NA
d_gene: TRBD1

CDR3nt: TGTGCCAGCAGTTTAGATATAGGCGGACAGGAGATTAGCACAGATACGCAGTATTTT
CDR3aa: CASSLDIGGQEISTDTQYF
j_gene: TRBJ2-3
v_gene: TRBV28
abundance: NA
d_gene: TRBD1

CDR3nt: TGTGCCAGAAGCGACAGGGGCAACTATGGCTACACCTTC
CDR3aa: CARSDRGNYGYTF
j_gene: TRBJ1-2
v_gene: TRBV5-3
abundance: NA
d_gene: TRBD1

CDR3nt: TGTGCCAGCAGTTTAGGAACAGGGACGGGCACTGAAGCTTTCTTT
CDR3aa: CASSLGTGTGTEAFF
j_gene: TRBJ1-1
v_gene: TRBV27
abundance: NA
d_gene: NA

CDR3nt: TGTGCCAGCAGTGAGAGACTAGCGGGGGGGGACGAGCAGTTCTTC
CDR3aa: CASSERLAGGDEQFF
j_gene: TRBJ2-1
v_gene: TRBV6-4
abundance: NA
d_gene: TRBD2

CDR3nt: TGTGCCAGCAGCTTAGTCGTCAGGGGAATCGATGAGCAGTTCTTC
CDR3aa: CASSLVVRGIDEQFF
j_gene: TRBJ2-1
v_gene: TRBV7-9
abundance: NA
d_gene: NA

CDR3nt: TGTGCCAGCAGCGTACAATCGGCGGGGGGGACCGGGGAGCTGTTTTTT
CDR3aa: CASSVQSAGGTGELFF
j_gene: TRBJ2-2
v_gene: TRBV9
abundance: NA
d_gene: TRBD2

CDR3nt: TGTGCCAGCAGAAGGACAGGGGATAATTCACCCCTCCACTTT
CDR3aa: CASRRTGDNSPLHF
j_gene: TRBJ1-6
v_gene: TRBV6-5
abundance: NA
d_gene: TRBD1

CDR3nt: TGCGCCAGCAGTTCTACTAGCGGGGGGTACAATGAGCAGTTCTTC
CDR3aa: CASSSTSGGYNEQFF
j_gene: TRBJ2-1
v_gene: TRBV10-2
abundance: NA
d_gene: TRBD2

CDR3nt: TGTGCCAGCACAAGGGGAATAGAGACCCAGTACTTC
CDR3aa: CASTRGIETQYF
j_gene: TRBJ2-5
v_gene: TRBV28
abundance: NA
d_gene: NA

CDR3nt: TGCGCCAGCAGCCAAGAACGGGAGGGGGGGAACTTAGCCAAAAACATTCAGTACTTC
CDR3aa: CASSQEREGGNLAKNIQYF
j_gene: TRBJ2-4
v_gene: TRBV4-3
abundance: NA
d_gene: TRBD2

CDR3nt: TGCGCCAGCAGCCTCTCCGGGACCTACAATGAGCAGTTCTTC
CDR3aa: CASSLSGTYNEQFF
j_gene: TRBJ2-1
v_gene: TRBV5-1
abundance: NA
d_gene: NA

CDR3nt: TGTGCCAGCAGCCCAGGGACAGGGGTATCTGGCGAGCAGTACTTC
CDR3aa: CASSPGTGVSGEQYF
j_gene: TRBJ2-7
v_gene: TRBV7-6
abundance: NA
d_gene: TRBD1

CDR3nt: TGTGCCAGCAGTTACGGGCAAGGCGTAGCTAACTATGGCTACACCTTC
CDR3aa: CASSYGQGVANYGYTF
j_gene: TRBJ1-2
v_gene: TRBV6-5
abundance: NA
d_gene: NA

CDR3nt: TGTGCCAGCACCAATAGGGGTGAGCAGTACTTC
CDR3aa: CASTNRGEQYF
j_gene: TRBJ2-7
v_gene: TRBV13
abundance: NA
d_gene: NA

CDR3nt: TGCGCCAGCAGCTTCGGACTAGCGGGGGAGACCCAGTACTTC
CDR3aa: CASSFGLAGETQYF
j_gene: TRBJ2-5
v_gene: TRBV5-1
abundance: NA
d_gene: TRBD2

CDR3nt: TGTGCCAGCAGTTTGCCTAGCGGGGACAATGAGCAGTTCTTC
CDR3aa: CASSLPSGDNEQFF
j_gene: TRBJ2-1
v_gene: TRBV27
abundance: NA
d_gene: TRBD2

CDR3nt: TGCAGCGTTGACGGAGACAGGGGATCCAAAAACATTCAGTACTTC
CDR3aa: CSVDGDRGSKNIQYF
j_gene: TRBJ2-4
v_gene: TRBV29-1
abundance: NA
d_gene: TRBD1

CDR3nt: TGCGCCAGCCGCAGGGCTTTCGGGGGGGGCTCCTACAATGAGCAGTTCTTC
CDR3aa: CASRRAFGGGSYNEQFF
j_gene: TRBJ2-1
v_gene: TRBV10-1
abundance: NA
d_gene: TRBD2

CDR3nt: TGCGCCAGCAGCTTGAGTCAGGTGTTCACCGGGGAGCTGTTTTTT
CDR3aa: CASSLSQVFTGELFF
j_gene: TRBJ2-2
v_gene: TRBV5-1
abundance: once
d_gene: NA

CDR3nt: TGTGCCAGCAGCAACGGCGAGAGGGTGGGCGAGCAGTACTTC
CDR3aa: CASSNGERVGEQYF
j_gene: TRBJ2-7
v_gene: TRBV6-5
abundance: NA
d_gene: NA

CDR3nt: TGTGCCAGCAGCGTAGAGGGCAGGGACTTCTACAATGAGCAGTTCTTC
CDR3aa: CASSVEGRDFYNEQFF
j_gene: TRBJ2-1
v_gene: TRBV9
abundance: NA
d_gene: NA

CDR3nt: TGTGCCAGCAGCCAAGATTACTATAATTCACCCCTCCACTTT
CDR3aa: CASSQDYYNSPLHF
j_gene: TRBJ1-6
v_gene: TRBV4-2
abundance: few
d_gene: NA

CDR3nt: TGTGCCAGCAGCTTAGCACCTCTAGCGGGAGTACACGGGTTCTTC
CDR3aa: CASSLAPLAGVHGFF
j_gene: TRBJ2-1
v_gene: TRBV7-9
abundance: once
d_gene: TRBD2

CDR3nt: TGTGCCAGCAGCTTGGAACTTGCTAATGAAAAACTGTTTTTT
CDR3aa: CASSLELANEKLFF
j_gene: TRBJ1-4
v_gene: TRBV5-4
abundance: NA
d_gene: NA

CDR3nt: TGTGCCAGCAGACCGCCGGGACAGGGAGATGAAAAACTGTTTTTT
CDR3aa: CASRPPGQGDEKLFF
j_gene: TRBJ1-4
v_gene: TRBV7-3
abundance: NA
d_gene: TRBD1

CDR3nt: TGTGCCACCCGGACAGGGGATCTTTTAAATCAGCCCCAGCATTTT
CDR3aa: CATRTGDLLNQPQHF
j_gene: TRBJ1-5
v_gene: TRBV19
abundance: NA
d_gene: TRBD1

CDR3nt: TGTGCCAGCAGTGGTGACATACTCTCTGGGGCCAACGTCCTGACTTTC
CDR3aa: CASSGDILSGANVLTF
j_gene: TRBJ2-6
v_gene: TRBV6-1
abundance: NA
d_gene: NA

CDR3nt: TGCAGCGTTGTACCCCCGGGGGGCCGTAGTAATGAGCAGTTCTTC
CDR3aa: CSVVPPGGRSNEQFF
j_gene: TRBJ2-1
v_gene: TRBV29-1
abundance: NA
d_gene: NA

CDR3nt: TGTGCCAGCAGCGACAGGGGGCCGGGGGCCGGGGAGCTGTTTTTT
CDR3aa: CASSDRGPGAGELFF
j_gene: TRBJ2-2
v_gene: TRBV5-5
abundance: NA
d_gene: TRBD1

CDR3nt: TGCGCCAGCTTACCTCGGACTGGAGCAACTAATGAAAAACTGTTTTTT
CDR3aa: CASLPRTGATNEKLFF
j_gene: TRBJ1-4
v_gene: TRBV10-2
abundance: NA
d_gene: NA

CDR3nt: TGTGCCAGTAGTATCCGACAGGGCAATCAGCCCCAGCATTTT
CDR3aa: CASSIRQGNQPQHF
j_gene: TRBJ1-5
v_gene: TRBV19
abundance: NA
d_gene: NA

CDR3nt: TGCGCCAGCAGCCAAGGCGGCTACGAGCAGTACTTC
CDR3aa: CASSQGGYEQYF
j_gene: TRBJ2-7
v_gene: TRBV4-1
abundance: NA
d_gene: NA

CDR3nt: TGTGCCAGCAGCCCTTGGCAGCAAGAGACCCAGTACTTC
CDR3aa: CASSPWQQETQYF
j_gene: TRBJ2-5
v_gene: TRBV27
abundance: NA
d_gene: NA

CDR3nt: TGTGCCAGCTCCCTCATACCACCCGGGACAGGGGGCGAAGAGACCCAGTACTTC
CDR3aa: CASSLIPPGTGGEETQYF
j_gene: TRBJ2-5
v_gene: TRBV18
abundance: NA
d_gene: TRBD1

CDR3nt: TGTGCCAGCAGCGGGACTGAGGGCAGCCCCTCCAATCAGCCCCAGCATTTT
CDR3aa: CASSGTEGSPSNQPQHF
j_gene: TRBJ1-5
v_gene: TRBV21-1
abundance: NA
d_gene: NA

CDR3nt: TGTGCCAGCAGTGCGCCGGGACAGACGAACACCGGGGAGCTGTTTTTT
CDR3aa: CASSAPGQTNTGELFF
j_gene: TRBJ2-2
v_gene: TRBV6-1
abundance: NA
d_gene: TRBD1

CDR3nt: TGTGCCAGCAGTTCCGCAGGGGTCGGATCTGGAAACACCATATATTTT
CDR3aa: CASSSAGVGSGNTIYF
j_gene: TRBJ1-3
v_gene: TRBV28
abundance: NA
d_gene: NA

CDR3nt: TGTGCCAGCAGTTTTGGCAGGGGTGATTCACCCCTCCACTTT
CDR3aa: CASSFGRGDSPLHF
j_gene: TRBJ1-6
v_gene: TRBV27
abundance: NA
d_gene: NA

CDR3nt: TGTGCCAGCTATCCAGGGTACAGCGGCTACACCTTC
CDR3aa: CASYPGYSGYTF
j_gene: TRBJ1-2
v_gene: TRBV28
abundance: NA
d_gene: NA

CDR3nt: TGTGCCAGCAGCGTAGTTCCGGGTACCGGGGAGCTGTTTTTT
CDR3aa: CASSVVPGTGELFF
j_gene: TRBJ2-2
v_gene: TRBV9
abundance: NA
d_gene: NA

CDR3nt: TGCAGCGTTCGGACTAGGATCTCCTACAATGAGCAGTTCTTC
CDR3aa: CSVRTRISYNEQFF
j_gene: TRBJ2-1
v_gene: TRBV29-1
abundance: NA
d_gene: TRBD2

CDR3nt: TGCGCCAGCAGCCAGACGGGGAACTACGAGCAGTACTTC
CDR3aa: CASSQTGNYEQYF
j_gene: TRBJ2-7
v_gene: TRBV4-3
abundance: NA
d_gene: NA

CDR3nt: TGCGCCAGCAGCTTGGGGGGTGACTACTACGAGCAGTACTTC
CDR3aa: CASSLGGDYYEQYF
j_gene: TRBJ2-7
v_gene: TRBV5-1
abundance: few
d_gene: NA

CDR3nt: TGTGCCAGCTCCCAGGGCGGTGATACGCAGTATTTT
CDR3aa: CASSQGGDTQYF
j_gene: TRBJ2-3
v_gene: TRBV18
abundance: NA
d_gene: NA

CDR3nt: TGTGCCAGCAGGGCTCCGGGACTCGGCTCCTACGAGCAGTACTTC
CDR3aa: CASRAPGLGSYEQYF
j_gene: TRBJ2-7
v_gene: TRBV6-4
abundance: NA
d_gene: NA

CDR3nt: TGCGCCAGCAGCCAAGGCCCAGGGATGAGCAATCAGCCCCAGCATTTT
CDR3aa: CASSQGPGMSNQPQHF
j_gene: TRBJ1-5
v_gene: TRBV4-1
abundance: NA
d_gene: NA

CDR3nt: TGTGCCAGCAGCGTAAGCGGGAGGGGAGGGGTGTTGTCCTACGAGCAGTACTTC
CDR3aa: CASSVSGRGGVLSYEQYF
j_gene: TRBJ2-7
v_gene: TRBV7-2
abundance: NA
d_gene: TRBD2